This T cell receptor beta chain derives from a study of vaccination effects on CD4 cells after COVID-19. Study-wide findings and caveats: Long after vaccination, the clones induced by infection and by vaccine shrank markedly in size.

This CDR3 comprises 15 residues. J lost 6 bases, V lost 5 bases, and 10 bases had no gene match. Germline V lookup: CDR1 MNHEY, CDR2 SVGEGT. Antigen-specific CD4+ T cell clonotypes were called by their expansion after viral peptide-pool culture in ViraFEST. A roughly 11-day culture period preceded the isolation of CD4+ T cells. The person's infection with SARS-CoV-2, confirmed by PCR, took place between March and December 2020. A half-medium replacement with IL-2 medium was carried out on days 3 and 7. Comments on this clone: The antigen is undetermined.

Profiled with immunoSEQ multiplex PCR; TCRdb holds only in-frame clones, not every one. This table has tens of thousands of clones, 73% appearing once. V gene TRBV6-2 or TRBV6-3 combines with J gene TRBJ2-1, with TRBD2 matching 7 bases. Sequences were derived from CD4+ T cells from PBMCs cultured with a peptide pool, sampled before COVID-19 vaccination. The receptor comes from a human donor who had a prior SARS-CoV-2 infection. The CDR3 bases are TGTGCCAGCAGTCACACCCGCGGGAGAGTCAATGAGCAGTTCTTC. It codes for CASSHTRGRVNEQFF.